The clone carrying this TCR beta chain was seen only a few times. Its target is not known. This sample is part of a study of early T cells in non-severe SARS-CoV-2 infection. At the level of the study: With bulk RNA from unsorted whole blood as input, sequencing yielded unpaired chains. Whole-study results and caveats: Private and CD4 specificities were missed by VDJdb matching, which favored anti-spike CD8 responses.

Germline V CDR1 and CDR2: SGHTA, FQGNSA. The CDR3 totals 15 residues. The V end lost 6 bases, the J end lost 5 bases, and 19 bases lay between the germline ends. Unique molecular identifiers were attached to individual cDNA molecules. MiXCR was run by TCRdb on the 5' RACE reads, yielding one entry per CDR3 protein. Of 48,000 or so distinct CDR3 sequences in the sample, around 6.4% were seen once. The sequence was collected from an adult who was a healthcare worker with PCR-confirmed SARS-CoV-2 infection or an uninfected control (not recorded which). The rearrangement joins TRBV7-2 to TRBJ2-5; maybe TRBD1 (5 bases). The material was whole blood, obtained at baseline. This CDR3 is CASRSSPGIRETQYF. Here the CDR3 DNA reads TGTGCCAGCAGATCCTCACCAGGGATTCGGGAGACCCAGTACTTC.